This entry concerns a single T cell receptor beta chain. Clones were sequenced by immunoSEQ multiplex PCR, and TCRdb holds only the in-frame ones, with some missing. The sample records 300,000 to 400,000 clones, approximately 91% being singletons. The record originates from a study of blood T cell repertoires in COVID-19. Study-wide context: PBMCs, B-cell-depleted T cells, or T cells were the source of the cDNA or gDNA that made up the material.

The CDR3 contains 15 residues. Germline CDR1 SGHRS, CDR2 YFSETQ. V lost 1 base and J 4 bases, leaving 13 bases between the germline ends. The rearrangement joins TRBV5-1 to TRBJ2-3; D is possibly TRBD2 (6 bases). The sequencing input was PBMCs or T cells enriched from blood (not recorded which). This clonotype was sampled from a woman aged 25 to 45 who had been exposed to COVID-19. The CDR3 region has the DNA TGCGCCAGCAGCTTGAACCCGGGGACTGCAGATACGCAGTATTTT. As protein: CASSLNPGTADTQYF.